This entry lists 19 T cell receptor beta chains sequenced from one sample in a study of T cells in narcolepsy (dated by TCRdb to 2017 to 2018). Library preparation used the immunoSEQ multiplex PCR assay. TCRdb re-hosts the immuneACCESS table, in-frame sequences only. Its copies lack some clones; in the studies checked, an unresolved V gene accounts for under half of them, and the cause for the rest is not known. This sample comprises over 25,000 clones, over 75% of them detected only once. The ten most abundant clones make up around 0.9% of the sample. The material sequenced was CD45RA- memory CD4+ T cells from PBMCs. In light of the paper, this sample's cell subset or site label describes: memory T cells sorted ex vivo from peripheral blood. All receptors come from a human donor with narcolepsy.

Worth noting for this clone: A junction boundary mismatches the germline segment, possibly from a read error. The chain recombines TRBV7-7 with TRBJ2-5; a possible D gene is TRBD2 (5 bases). Germline V gene data show CDR1 as SSHAT and CDR2 as FNYEAQ (reference sequence). The CDR3 extends over 13 amino acids. The CDR3 bases are TGTGCTAGCAGCGCCGGGGTGGTGGAGACCCAGTACTTC. Translating gives CASSAGVVETQYF.

CDR3 nucleotide sequence: TGTGCCAGTAGTATCCTCGGGGCAACTAATGAAAAACTGTTTTTT. Translation: CASSILGATNEKLFF. The chain combines TRBV19 with TRBJ1-4; D is uncertain. The germline V and J ends were trimmed by 3 bases and 0 bases, with 8 bases remaining between them. Germline assignment: CDR1 LNHDA and CDR2 SQIVND (reference sequence). The CDR3 runs to 15 residues.

The chain couples TRBV5-5 to TRBJ2-3; D tentatively fits TRBD1 or TRBD2 (5 bases each). Between the trimmed V and J ends, which lost 1 base and 4 bases, there was a span of 16 bases. The CDR3 is 16 amino acids. Germline V CDR1 and CDR2: SGHKS, YYEKEE (reference sequence). The CDR3 protein is CASSLSSGGRPDTQYF. Here the CDR3 DNA reads TGTGCCAGCAGCTTGAGTTCTGGGGGTCGGCCAGATACGCAGTATTTT.

V gene TRBV28 combines with J gene TRBJ1-2; 9 nucleotides align to TRBD1. The V segment lost 5 bases and the J segment 8 bases; nucleotides outside the gene matches: 9. CDR1 is MDHEN, CDR2 SYDVKM, per germline. CDR3 length: 14 residues. CDR3 nucleotide sequence: TGTGCCAGCAGTCCGTTGCGACAGGGGGACGGCTACACCTTC. Translating it yields CASSPLRQGDGYTF.

The V and J genes are TRBV11-1 and TRBJ2-2, with TRBD1 identical over 9 bases. V gave up 5 bases and J gave up 3 bases; unmatched junction bases: 4. This CDR3 comprises 15 residues. From germline, CDR1 is SGHAT and CDR2 FQDESV (reference sequence). CDR3 sequence reads: CASSPGQGYTGELFF. CDR3 nucleotides: TGTGCCAGCAGCCCAGGACAGGGGTACACCGGGGAGCTGTTTTTT.

The chain has TRBV7-2 and TRBJ2-4; 8 bases are a match to TRBD1. V gave up 2 bases and J gave up 6 bases; unmatched junction bases: 3. Germline V CDR1 and CDR2: SGHTA, FQGNSA. The CDR3 has 14 amino acids. In nucleotides, the CDR3 is TGTGCCAGCAGCTTACAGGGGGCAGGAAACATTCAGTACTTC. It is translated as CASSLQGAGNIQYF.

The chain recombines TRBV4-3 with TRBJ1-4; D gene uncertain. The CDR3 has 14 residues. The V end lost 3 bases, the J end lost 10 bases, and 15 bases lay between the germline ends. Germline lookup yields CDR1 LGHNA and CDR2 YSLEER. Here the CDR3 reads CASSQGHGLSKLFF. CDR3 in DNA: TGCGCCAGCAGCCAGGGCCACGGCCTTTCAAAACTGTTTTTT.

The sample holds a few counts of this clone. The CDR3 nucleotides read TGCGCCAGCAGCCGACGCCTGGTCGGGGAGCTGTTTTTT. It yields the protein CASSRRLVGELFF. The gene calls are TRBV4-1 and TRBJ2-2; D remains unclear. CDR1 is MGHRA and CDR2 is YSYEKL in the germline V gene. CDR3 size: 13 residues. V was clipped by 4 bases and J by 7 bases, with 10 bases between them.

Comment on this clone: The identical CDR3 is also encoded by other nucleotide sequences in the sample. CDR3 loop: CASSPGQGPGNTIYF. In DNA form, the CDR3 reads TGTGCCAGCAGCCCAGGACAGGGGCCTGGAAACACCATATATTTT. The rearrangement links TRBV11-3 to TRBJ1-3, with TRBD1 matching over 9 bases. From germline, CDR1 is SGHNT and CDR2 YENEEA. The CDR3 runs 15 residues. V trimming: 5 bases; J trimming: 2 bases; junction bases outside the gene matches: 4.

The gene calls are TRBV5-4 and TRBJ2-1; a possible D gene is TRBD2 (6 bases). The V and J ends lost 4 bases and 2 bases respectively, with 13 bases between them. This CDR3 has 15 residues. Germline V gene sequence: CDR1 SGHNT, CDR2 YYREEE (reference sequence). As DNA, the CDR3 is TGTGCCAGCAGCCAGGACGCGGGGACCTACAATGAGCAGTTCTTC. It encodes CASSQDAGTYNEQFF.

In this sample, this clone turned up once. CDR3 bases: TGTGCCAGCACCACGACAGAAAACTCTGGAAACACCATATATTTT. It specifies CASTTTENSGNTIYF. This rearrangement joins TRBV6-1 to TRBJ1-3; weak D call: TRBD1 (5 bases). Germline values: CDR1 MNHNS, CDR2 SASEGT. V was cut by 7 bases and J by 0 bases, with 13 bases left in between. The CDR3 runs 15 residues.

This chain connects TRBV19 to TRBJ1-5; 8 nucleotides agree with TRBD1. The CDR3 totals 14 residues. The germline CDR1 and CDR2 sequences are LNHDA and SQIVND (reference sequence). V lost 9 bases to trimming and J lost 5 bases; unmatched junction nucleotides: 9. The DNA for the CDR3 is TGTGCCAGCCGGGGACAGGTTGGGTATCAGCCCCAGCATTTT. It specifies CASRGQVGYQPQHF.

In this sample, this clone turned up a few times. This chain joins TRBV11-1 and TRBJ2-1, with 9 bases aligning to TRBD1. Germline CDR1 reads SGHAT; CDR2 reads FQDESV (reference sequence). The CDR3 extends over 16 amino acids. The junction had 13 bases not matched to a gene; V was cut back by 5 bases and J by 8 bases. The CDR3 coding sequence is TGTGCCAGCAGCAGGGCCGGGACAGGGTCGTTCGATGAGCAGTTCTTC. Protein sequence: CASSRAGTGSFDEQFF.

This clone was observed a single time. The V and J genes are TRBV2 and TRBJ2-6, with D hard to call. V was cut by 3 bases and J by 0 bases, with 3 bases left in between. This CDR3 is built from 14 residues. From germline, CDR1 is SNHLY and CDR2 FYNNEI. CDR3: CASSDRSGANVLTF. CDR3 DNA sequence: TGTGCCAGCAGTGATCGCTCTGGGGCCAACGTCCTGACTTTC.

This sequence joins TRBV2 and TRBJ1-5; TRBD1 might be the D (5 bases). CDR3 length: 12 residues. V lost 6 bases and J lost 6, with 9 bases in between. Per germline, CDR1 SNHLY and CDR2 FYNNEI. The CDR3 here is CASSRVTQPQHF. The CDR3 region has the DNA TGTGCCAGCAGCAGGGTTACTCAGCCCCAGCATTTT.

The J gene is TRBJ2-7, the V gene TRBV7-9, with unresolved D. Per germline, CDR1 SEHNR and CDR2 FQNEAQ (reference sequence). V was shortened by 6 bases and J by 2 bases, with 11 bases between the two germline ends. The CDR3 covers 13 residues. CDR3 in DNA: TGTGCCAGCAGTTGGGCCCCTACCTACGAGCAGTACTTC. This translates into CASSWAPTYEQYF.

The J gene is TRBJ1-3, the V gene TRBV9; TRBD1 is a possible D gene (5 bases). CDR1 and CDR2 from the germline V gene are SGDLS and YYNGEE. The CDR3 is 16 residues long. The germline V and J ends were trimmed by 2 bases and 6 bases, with 18 bases remaining between them. The CDR3 spells CASSVQGSAVPNTIYF. The CDR3 DNA follows: TGTGCCAGCAGCGTCCAGGGAAGCGCCGTGCCAAACACCATATATTTT.

Worth noting for this clone: Other DNA sequences in the sample encode the same CDR3. The chain combines TRBV11-2 with TRBJ2-1; 10 bases are shared with TRBD2. Germline lookup yields CDR1 SGHAT and CDR2 FQNNGV. This CDR3 spans 16 amino acids. Trimming removed 6 bases from V and 3 bases from J; junction bases left unmatched: 8. The CDR3, as DNA: TGTGCCAGCAGTCTCCGACTAGCGGGTGTCTACAATGAGCAGTTCTTC. Translating it yields CASSLRLAGVYNEQFF.

This clone was detected a few times. The rearrangement joins TRBV6-1 to TRBJ1-5; TRBD1 is a possible D gene (6 bases). This CDR3 region has 12 residues. Deletions cut 10 bases from V and 4 bases from J, with 11 bases between. The germline V gene has CDR1 MNHNS and CDR2 SASEGT. The CDR3 DNA sequence: TGTGCCACCATGACAGGTAATCAGCCCCAGCATTTT. It codes for CATMTGNQPQHF.